The entry below describes one T cell receptor (beta chain). Its antigen is currently unknown. The length of the CDR3 is 16 residues. The germline gives CDR1 MDHEN, CDR2 SYDVKM. Trimming removed 4 bases from V and 0 bases from J; junction bases left unmatched: 4. Tens of thousands of T cell genomes (about 210 ng DNA) went into each sorted-subset replicate. Profiled with immunoSEQ multiplex PCR; TCRdb holds only in-frame clones, not every one. The data show some 1,100,000 clones, approximately 78% seen once. The sample comes from a study of shared clonotypes between healthy human individuals. Regarding the study as a whole: Non-shared clonotypes had lower generation probabilities than those shared by all four donors. Expectations were that clonotype sharing among donors would be affected by sequencing depth.

This clonotype was obtained from a man between 18 and 29 years old in good health. Some clones in this sample may be carry-over from other donors' samples. The V gene is TRBV28, the J gene TRBJ2-1; TRBD1 matches at 9 bases. Sequences were obtained from memory CD4+ T cells from PBMCs. Subset denoted: CD45RA-negative fraction. The CDR3 coding sequence is TGTGCCAGCAGTTCACAGGGGGCCCTCTCCTACAATGAGCAGTTCTTC. Translated, it gives CASSSQGALSYNEQFF. Filled out from reference TRBV28 and TRBJ2-1, the complete variable domain reads DVKVTQSSRYLVKRTGEKVFLECVQDMDHENMFWYRQDPGLGLRLIYFSYDVKMKEKGDIPEGYSVSREKKERFSLILESASTNQTSMYLCASSSQGALSYNEQFFGPGTRLTVL.